This TCR beta chain was recovered during a study of Tregs in tolerant kidney transplant recipients. Study overall: Recipients received nonmyeloablative bone marrow transplants from related graft donors, with transient mixed chimerism.

About this clone: Its antigen is undetermined.

Study-wide points: For some patients, primers changed over time, blocking nucleotide-level comparison. No direct test of biological reproducibility was done here.

The repertoire was sequenced with immunoSEQ multiplex PCR; TCRdb's copy has only in-frame clones and lacks some. The sample lists about 94,000 clones; under 95% were seen once. Unstimulated regulatory T cells (CD4+CD25+CD127-), CD4+CD25- non-regulatory cells, CD4 and CD8 cells were FACS-sorted from thawed PBMCs. The CDR3 is 13 amino acids. V gave up 7 bases and J gave up 5 bases, with 16 bases separating them. In germline, CDR1 is SGHRS, CDR2 YFSETQ. The rearrangement links TRBV5-1 to TRBJ2-7; tentative D call: TRBD1 (7 bases). Here the sequenced sample was CD4+ T cells from blood, taken before the transplant. This clonotype originated in a human donor who received a combined kidney and bone marrow transplant. The chain's CDR3 is CASGGTEYNEQYF. The CDR3 region has the DNA TGCGCCAGCGGGGGGACAGAGTATAACGAGCAGTACTTC.